These 28 T cell receptor beta chains were all obtained from the same sample, sequenced in a study of Graves' ophthalmopathy and Graves' hyperthyroidism (dated by TCRdb to the late 2010s). The sample was run on an Illumina HiSeq 2000. For repertoire sequencing, the TCR beta CDR3 regions were amplified from RNA transcripts. HTBI primers and the Qiagen OneStep RT-PCR kit were used in a first-round RT-PCR, which was followed by a second-round multiplex PCR, size selection and purification. Starting from the raw public reads, TCRdb applied fastp trimming at Q25, assembled clones with MiXCR and retained in-frame beta chains. Rows merge per CDR3 protein into single entries with the most common DNA and genes. In all, the sample holds around 400,000 distinct CDR3 sequences, and roughly 21% of those were seen once. Roughly 3% of the sample rests with the top ten. Material for sequencing was peripheral blood. These receptors all stem from a woman aged 18-29 years with stable Graves' hyperthyroidism. Donor details come from another sample of the same person, matched by shared clones.

The table lists this clonotype with many counts. The chain uses TRBV19 and TRBJ1-3, with a possible D match to TRBD1 (6 bases). V was cut by 5 bases and J by 0 bases, with 14 bases left in between. The CDR3 has 16 amino acids. Germline CDR1 reads LNHDA; CDR2 reads SQIVND (reference sequence). Written as DNA, the CDR3 is TGTGCCAGTAGTTACTCCGGGACACTCTCTGGAAACACCATATATTTT. This sequence encodes CASSYSGTLSGNTIYF.

The chain has TRBV28 and TRBJ2-7, with no clear D. The CDR3 loop spans 11 amino acids. Germline V gives CDR1 MDHEN, CDR2 SYDVKM. CDR3 nucleotide sequence: TGTGGGTCCCAGAGCTCCTACGAGCAGTACTTC. This gives the protein CGSQSSYEQYF.

In regard to this clonotype: Being one base from a much bigger clone, this may be a read error. The chain is built from TRBV29-1 and TRBJ1-1; D might be TRBD1 (5 bases). V lost 2 bases and J lost 3, with 10 bases in between. Germline V gene sequence: CDR1 SQVTM, CDR2 ANQGSEA. This CDR3 is 13 amino acids long. CDR3 in DNA: TGCAGCGTTGAATTGGACACCGACACTGAAGCTTTCTTT. Translation: CSVELDTDTEAFF.

This clonotype was recorded many times. This rearrangement joins TRBV20-1 to TRBJ2-7; 8 bases match TRBD2. The CDR3 covers 15 residues. Trimming removed 1 base from V and 3 bases from J; junction bases left unmatched: 8. CDR1 DFQATT and CDR2 SNEGSKA come from the germline V gene (reference sequence). Here the CDR3 DNA reads TGCAGTGCTAGAGGGAGCGGGAGTATCGACTACGAGCAGTACTTC. Amino acid sequence: CSARGSGSIDYEQYF.

This clonotype has ten or more counts. The V call is TRBV20-1, the J call TRBJ1-1; no clear D. Germline CDR1 reads DFQATT; CDR2 reads SNEGSKA (reference sequence). The CDR3 loop spans 12 amino acids. The germline V and J ends were trimmed by 6 bases and 1 base, with 9 bases remaining between them. CDR3 DNA: TGCAGTGCCCTCTTCCGGAACACTGAAGCTTTCTTT. Translation gives CSALFRNTEAFF.

The J gene is TRBJ1-3, the V gene TRBV12-3 or TRBV12-4; D uncertain. CDR3 length equals 14 residues. Trimming cost V 2 bases and J 5 bases, with 10 bases left between them. CDR3 nucleotide sequence: TGTGCCAGCAGTTTAAATCAAGCTCGAAACACCATATATTTT. The encoded protein is CASSLNQARNTIYF.

The CDR3 DNA reads as TGTGCCAGCAGTTCTCCGGGACAGCGGTCCTACGAGCAGTACTTC. Translation: CASSSPGQRSYEQYF. The chain is built from TRBV28 and TRBJ2-7; 7 bases align to TRBD1. V lost 4 bases, J lost 1 base, and 7 bases stayed unmatched. CDR1 and CDR2 from the germline V gene are MDHEN and SYDVKM. The CDR3 runs to 15 residues.

The chain joins TRBV6-5 to TRBJ1-1; no firm D call. Trimming pared 3 bases from V and 8 bases from J, leaving 13 bases between. The CDR3 sequence is 13 residues long. Germline V gene lookup returns CDR1 MNHEY and CDR2 SVGAGI. Here the CDR3 reads CASSYFDGSEAFF. CDR3 bases: TGTGCCAGCAGTTATTTCGACGGCTCCGAAGCTTTCTTT.

The chain has TRBV19 and TRBJ2-4, with 12 bases matching TRBD1. The CDR3 is made up of 21 amino acids. Germline values: CDR1 LNHDA, CDR2 SQIVND (reference sequence). The junction had 19 bases not matched to a gene; V was cut back by 6 bases and J by 1 base. The CDR3 DNA follows: TGTGCCAGTAGCCTTCGATTGCCGGGACAGGGGGCCCCGCGGGCCAAAAACATTCAGTACTTC. The encoded protein is CASSLRLPGQGAPRAKNIQYF.

The chain recombines TRBV28 with TRBJ2-2; D possibly corresponds to TRBD1 (5 bases). Trimming left V 3 bases short and J 2 bases short, with 7 bases between. Per germline, CDR1 MDHEN and CDR2 SYDVKM. This CDR3 is built from 14 residues. The DNA for the CDR3 is TGTGCCAGCAGTTTCGACAGCAACACCGGGGAGCTGTTTTTT. This sequence encodes CASSFDSNTGELFF.

In this sample, this clonotype turned up many times. The rearrangement links TRBV13 to TRBJ2-7; TRBD2 is a possible D gene (11 bases). Looked up from germline, CDR1 is PRHDT and CDR2 is FYEKMQ (reference sequence). The length of the CDR3 is 20 residues. V lost 5 bases to trimming and J lost 3 bases, with 32 bases between them. For the CDR3, the DNA is TGTGCCAGCAGCCAGACAGGGGGCAAAGCAACTAGCGGGAGTGGCTACGAGCAGTACTTC. Protein sequence: CASSQTGGKATSGSGYEQYF.

This chain links TRBV5-1 with TRBJ1-1, with D maybe TRBD1 (6 bases). The germline gives CDR1 SGHRS, CDR2 YFSETQ. Trimming stripped 4 bases from V and 3 bases from J, with 22 bases between. The CDR3 covers 17 residues. Here the CDR3 DNA reads TGCGCCAGCAGCCGCGTCGGGGGGGCCGCTTCCCACACTGAAGCTTTCTTT. Its translation: CASSRVGGAASHTEAFF.

In its sample, this clonotype was seen a few times. CDR3 sequence reads: CASSYSKSQGRRTEAFF. Here the CDR3 DNA reads TGTGCCAGCAGTTACTCGAAAAGCCAGGGTAGGAGGACTGAAGCTTTCTTT. The chain employs TRBV6-2 or TRBV6-3 and TRBJ1-1; a weak D match, TRBD1 (5 bases). This CDR3 is built from 17 residues. Germline lookup yields CDR1 MNHEY and CDR2 SVGEGT. Trimming took off 0 bases at V and 5 bases at J, with 19 bases between the two ends.

The chain recombines TRBV4-3 with TRBJ1-3; D unresolved. Trimming cost V 0 bases and J 0 bases, with 6 bases left between them. Germline-derived CDR1 and CDR2 are LGHNA and YSLEER. The CDR3 contains 15 residues. In nucleotides, the CDR3 is TGCGCCAGCAGCCAAGATCACAGCTCTGGAAACACCATATATTTT. Translation: CASSQDHSSGNTIYF.

This clonotype was counted many times. This chain links TRBV6-2 or TRBV6-3 with TRBJ2-2, with 11 bases identical to TRBD2. V gave up 2 bases and J gave up 3 bases; unmatched junction bases: 8. Germline assignment: CDR1 MNHEY and CDR2 SVGEGT. This CDR3 has 18 residues. The CDR3 loop is CASSYISGRAGDTGELFF. For the CDR3, the DNA is TGTGCCAGCAGTTACATTAGCGGGAGGGCCGGAGACACCGGGGAGCTGTTTTTT.

The table lists this clonotype with many counts. The chain employs TRBV10-3 and TRBJ2-2, with D possibly matching TRBD1 (7 bases). Germline V CDR1 and CDR2: ENHRY, SYGVKD. The CDR3 is 15 amino acids. Trimming pared 4 bases from V and 1 base from J, leaving 10 bases between. CDR3 amino acids: CAISGGDRNTGELFF. CDR3 in DNA: TGTGCCATCAGTGGCGGGGACAGGAACACCGGGGAGCTGTTTTTT.

In its sample, this clonotype was seen many times. The rearrangement joins TRBV6-5 to TRBJ2-7; perhaps D is TRBD1 or TRBD2 (7 bases each). The germline gives CDR1 MNHEY, CDR2 SVGAGI. CDR3 length: 16 residues. V was cut by 0 bases and J by 0 bases, with 12 bases left in between. The CDR3 reads CASSYSRRGGSYEQYF. Written as DNA, the CDR3 is TGTGCCAGCAGTTACTCCCGCAGGGGGGGCTCCTACGAGCAGTACTTC.

This clonotype turned up a few times. The chain employs TRBV11-2 and TRBJ2-5; no clear D. The CDR3 is 15 residues long. Germline CDR1 reads SGHAT; CDR2 reads FQNNGV. The ends were cut back, 1 base at V and 5 bases at J, with 14 bases in the middle. Here the CDR3 reads CASSLGATGGETQYF. The DNA of the CDR3 is TGTGCCAGCAGCTTAGGTGCGACCGGTGGGGAGACCCAGTACTTC.

This clonotype was observed at least ten times. The chain couples TRBV27 to TRBJ2-7, with TRBD2 identical over 9 bases. Germline values: CDR1 MNHEY, CDR2 SMNVEV (reference sequence). The CDR3 sequence is 15 residues long. V lost 0 bases, J lost 6 bases, and 6 bases stayed unmatched. The CDR3 spells CASSLSGLAGREQYF. CDR3 sequence (DNA): TGTGCCAGCAGTTTATCGGGGCTAGCGGGACGCGAGCAGTACTTC.

This clonotype was counted only a few times. V is TRBV19 and J is TRBJ2-5; a weak D match, TRBD1 (6 bases). V was shortened by 7 bases and J by 2 bases, with 11 bases between the two germline ends. This CDR3 contains 13 residues. Germline V gene sequence: CDR1 LNHDA, CDR2 SQIVND (reference sequence). The CDR3 nucleotides read TGTGCCAGTAAAAACAGGGTGCAAGAGACCCAGTACTTC. This gives the protein CASKNRVQETQYF.

In this sample, this clonotype turned up many times. V and J are TRBV2 and TRBJ2-7; no clear D. Germline CDR1 is SNHLY and CDR2 is FYNNEI. This CDR3 comprises 12 residues. The V end lost 4 bases, the J end lost 7 bases, and 11 bases lay between the germline ends. CDR3 sequence reads: CASSGTGGEQYF. The CDR3 bases are TGTGCCAGCAGTGGTACTGGTGGGGAGCAGTACTTC.

This clonotype was counted ten times or more. V usage is TRBV9 and J usage is TRBJ2-5; TRBD2 matches at 9 bases. The V segment lost 3 bases and the J segment 5 bases; nucleotides outside the gene matches: 8. The CDR3 sequence is 15 residues long. Germline-derived CDR1 and CDR2 are SGDLS and YYNGEE. The CDR3 reads CASSAVAGEAETQYF. In DNA, the CDR3 is TGTGCCAGCAGCGCGGTAGCGGGAGAGGCTGAGACCCAGTACTTC.

Many counts were recorded for this clonotype. The chain links TRBV12-3 or TRBV12-4 to TRBJ2-7, with unresolved D. The length of the CDR3 is 11 residues. V was pared by 5 bases and J by 5 bases, with 7 bases between. CDR3 DNA: TGTGCCAGCAGTAAAACCCACGAGCAGTACTTC. Translation: CASSKTHEQYF.

This clonotype occurred many times. Its ends do not fully match the called genes, so a read error is possible. The J gene is TRBJ1-1, the V gene TRBV20-1; D ambiguous. Germline V gene data show CDR1 as DFQATT and CDR2 as SNEGSKA (reference sequence). The CDR3 is 11 residues long. The CDR3 nucleotides are TGCAGTGCTAGAGATTACCCTGAGGCTTTCTTT. Translated: CSARDYPEAFF.

The J gene is TRBJ1-6, the V gene TRBV3-1, with 9 bases identical to TRBD1. V lost 3 bases to trimming and J lost 10 bases; unmatched junction nucleotides: 10. Germline CDR1 LGHDT, CDR2 YNNKEL (reference sequence). The CDR3 length is 16 residues. The CDR3 DNA follows: TGTGCCAGCAGCCAGGGAGGGGGACAGGGCGTATCACCCCTCCACTTT. Protein sequence: CASSQGGGQGVSPLHF.

Notes on this clonotype: This clone may be a read error of a much larger clone one base away. The V and J genes are TRBV20-1 and TRBJ1-6; weak D call: TRBD1 (5 bases). CDR1 and CDR2 from the germline V gene are DFQATT and SNEGSKA (reference sequence). This CDR3 contains 14 residues. This CDR3 is CSARYFRVGSHLHF. CDR3 in DNA: TGCAGTGCTAGATATTTCAGGGTGGGATCACACCTCCACTTT.

In its sample, this clonotype was seen many times. This chain joins TRBV6-5 and TRBJ2-3, with TRBD2 as a possible D gene (6 bases). The CDR3 is 15 amino acids. Germline CDR1 is MNHEY and CDR2 is SVGAGI. Trimming removed 4 bases at V and 2 bases at J, with 13 bases between. The CDR3 DNA is TGTGCCAGCAGTTCCAGCGGGTCCACCACAGATACGCAGTATTTT. Its translation: CASSSSGSTTDTQYF.

The chain recombines TRBV11-2 with TRBJ2-1; 8 bases agree with TRBD2. This CDR3 spans 16 amino acids. V dropped 1 base and J dropped 6; count of bases not matched to a gene: 8. Germline V gives CDR1 SGHAT, CDR2 FQNNGV. CDR3 nucleotides: TGTGCCAGCAGCTTAGTGTTTCGGGGGGGACGCAATGAGCAGTTCTTC. It codes for CASSLVFRGGRNEQFF.